These T cell receptor beta chains were read from a single sample in a study of cytomegalovirus exposure and HLA in healthy donors. The table came from immunoSEQ multiplex PCR; TCRdb's copy has only in-frame clones and leaves some out. The data contain about 160,000 clones, over 75% of them singletons. The specimen sequenced was PBMCs. These receptors were taken from a woman in her twenties or thirties in good health and CMV-seronegative. CDR3s include the opening cysteine and the closing phenylalanine or tryptophan. A D gene is named only where the DNA matches it firmly. Some rows have no size entry. The others give once, few or many, or a class for an expanded clone.

TGTGCCAGCAGCTTAGTGTCAGGGGGCCGAGCTGAAGCTTTCTTT,CASSLVSGGRAEAFF,-,TRBJ1-1,TRBD1,TRBV7-2
TGTGCCAGCTCACCAGGAAGGGGTCCCTCCTACGAGCAGTACTTC,CASSPGRGPSYEQYF,-,TRBJ2-7,-,TRBV18
TGTGCCTGTACCCGAAGGGGCTACGAGCAGTACTTC,CACTRRGYEQYF,-,TRBJ2-7,-,TRBV30
TGTGCCAGCAGTCGCGGGGGGGGTGTGACCCAGTACTTC,CASSRGGGVTQYF,-,TRBJ2-5,TRBD2,TRBV14
TGTGCCAACTTGGAGGGGGCGGGAGATACGCAGTATTTT,CANLEGAGDTQYF,-,TRBJ2-3,-,TRBV2
TGTGCCAGCAGCGAAGGGGGGGGGCGCCGCACTGAAGCTTTCTTT,CASSEGGGRRTEAFF,-,TRBJ1-1,-,TRBV9
TGCAGCGTTGGACATACCAATGAGCAGTTCTTC,CSVGHTNEQFF,-,TRBJ2-1,-,TRBV29-1
TGTGCCAGCAGAAGGACAGGGGTCAGCAATCAGCCCCAGCATTTT,CASRRTGVSNQPQHF,-,TRBJ1-5,TRBD1,TRBV28
TGTGCCAGCAGCATCCCTGGGACAGCCGGAAATGGAGCTTTCTTT,CASSIPGTAGNGAFF,-,TRBJ1-1,TRBD1,TRBV7-8
TGTGCCAGCACCAGGCCGCTGTACAATGAGCAGTTCTTC,CASTRPLYNEQFF,-,TRBJ2-1,-,TRBV6-5
TGTGCCAGCAGTATCGGGGGAGTCGACTATGGCTACACCTTC,CASSIGGVDYGYTF,once,TRBJ1-2,-,TRBV6-5
TGTGCCAGCAGCCTCTCACTAGCGGGGGGACACAATGAGCAGTTCTTC,CASSLSLAGGHNEQFF,-,TRBJ2-1,TRBD2,TRBV7-9
TGTGCCTGGAGCTCCGGACAGGGGGCTCGTAGGGCTTTCTTT,CAWSSGQGARRAFF,once,TRBJ1-1,TRBD1,TRBV30
TGTGCCAGCAGCCCGACAACAAGCTATGGCTACACCTTC,CASSPTTSYGYTF,-,TRBJ1-2,-,TRBV7-8
TGCGCCAGCAGCACGGGACAGGGCCAAGAGACCCAGTACTTC,CASSTGQGQETQYF,-,TRBJ2-5,TRBD1,TRBV5-1
TGTGCCAGCAGTGAAGCGATCTTAGCGGGTGGGGGCTACACCTTC,CASSEAILAGGGYTF,-,TRBJ1-2,-,TRBV2
TGTGCCAGCAGCTCGTACTTACGCCAGGGGGCGCACAATGAAGCTTTCTTT,CASSSYLRQGAHNEAFF,-,TRBJ1-1,TRBD1,TRBV13
TGTGCCAGCAGCTCAATCCGGGACACCTACAATGAGCAGTTCTTC,CASSSIRDTYNEQFF,-,TRBJ2-1,-,TRBV13
TGCGCCAGCACCCAGGGGGACACAGATACGCAGTATTTT,CASTQGDTDTQYF,once,TRBJ2-3,TRBD1,TRBV5-1
TGCGCCAGCAGCTTGTCCGGGGTGGGCACAGATACGCAGTATTTT,CASSLSGVGTDTQYF,-,TRBJ2-3,-,TRBV5-1
TGTGCCAGCAGTCCAAGGGGTATCTCTGGGGCCAACGTCCTGACTTTC,CASSPRGISGANVLTF,once,TRBJ2-6,-,TRBV27
TGTGCCAGCACCCCGGGACAGGGGACTCACAATGAGCAGTTCTTC,CASTPGQGTHNEQFF,-,TRBJ2-1,TRBD1,TRBV5-8
TGTGCCTGGATGACAGGCTATGGCTACACCTTC,CAWMTGYGYTF,-,TRBJ1-2,-,TRBV30
TGTGCCACCAGCAGAGAATGGGGACTTGTATCTTTCTTT,CATSREWGLVSFF,-,TRBJ1-1,-,TRBV15
TGTGCCAGCAGTGTGGAACGAGGAAGGGGTCAGCCCCAGCATTTT,CASSVERGRGQPQHF,-,TRBJ1-5,-,TRBV6-1
TGTGCCAGCAGCACGACAGGGGGCACTGAAGCTTTCTTT,CASSTTGGTEAFF,-,TRBJ1-1,TRBD1,TRBV7-9
TGTGCCAGCAATCGGGGACTCCCCCAAGAGACCCAGTACTTC,CASNRGLPQETQYF,-,TRBJ2-5,-,TRBV6-1
TGTGCCAGCAGTTCCGGAAGACAGGGCCAAGAGACCCAGTACTTC,CASSSGRQGQETQYF,-,TRBJ2-5,TRBD1,TRBV28
TGTGCCAGCAGCCTGGGACAGGAGAAATACAATGAGCAGTTCTTC,CASSLGQEKYNEQFF,-,TRBJ2-1,TRBD1,TRBV7-6
TGTGCCAGCAGCTTCCCTAGCGGGGGGGCCTCCACCGGGGAGCTGTTTTTT,CASSFPSGGASTGELFF,few,TRBJ2-2,TRBD2,TRBV7-2
TGTGCCAGCACCCCCGTACAGGGGGCCCCCTTATATTTT,CASTPVQGAPLYF,-,TRBJ1-3,TRBD1,TRBV6-6
TGTGCCAGCTCACCACTGCAGGGGAGCGCTGAAGCTTTCTTT,CASSPLQGSAEAFF,-,TRBJ1-1,-,TRBV18
TGTGCCAGCAGTCGGTACAATGAGCAGTTCTTC,CASSRYNEQFF,-,TRBJ2-1,-,TRBV2
TGTGCCAGCAGTCCCAGGACAGGACTGTACGGCTACACCTTC,CASSPRTGLYGYTF,few,TRBJ1-2,TRBD1,TRBV6-5
TGTGCCAGCAGCTTTATAGGGAGTATGAACACTGAAGCTTTCTTT,CASSFIGSMNTEAFF,-,TRBJ1-1,-,TRBV5-4
TGTGCCAGCAGCCAACACCTAGACAGGGAGCAGTACTTC,CASSQHLDREQYF,-,TRBJ2-7,-,TRBV5-6
TGCAGCGTTCGGGGGGCCTCCTACAATGAGCAGTTCTTC,CSVRGASYNEQFF,once,TRBJ2-1,-,TRBV29-1
TGTGCCTGGAGTACCGGACAGGGGGCGGATGGCTACACCTTC,CAWSTGQGADGYTF,-,TRBJ1-2,TRBD1,TRBV30
TGTGCCAGCAGCCAGTGGACAGATGAAGCTTTCTTT,CASSQWTDEAFF,-,TRBJ1-1,-,TRBV9